This T cell receptor (beta chain) stems from a study of cytomegalovirus exposure and HLA in healthy donors. Overall study results and limits: The classifier reportedly diagnosed cytomegalovirus status with high specificity and sensitivity.

Use of 60 Vbeta and 13 Jbeta primers characterized the PCR. The assay was immunoSEQ multiplex PCR, and TCRdb's table has in-frame clones only and misses some. The top ten hold about 6.3% of the sample, which has about 160,000 clones, 80% seen once. In its sample, this clone was seen a few times. Its antigen is currently unknown. Sequencing used PBMCs. The receptor was derived from a male donor in good health and CMV-seropositive.

DNA of the CDR3: TGTGCCAGCAGTCAACATCTCCTAGCGGACACAGATACGCAGTATTTT. Its protein product is CASSQHLLADTDTQYF. This chain connects TRBV11-2 to TRBJ2-3; 7 nucleotides match TRBD2. Germline V gene lookup returns CDR1 SGHAT and CDR2 FQNNGV. V was clipped by 6 bases and J by 2 bases; unmatched bases: 11. CDR3 size: 16 residues.